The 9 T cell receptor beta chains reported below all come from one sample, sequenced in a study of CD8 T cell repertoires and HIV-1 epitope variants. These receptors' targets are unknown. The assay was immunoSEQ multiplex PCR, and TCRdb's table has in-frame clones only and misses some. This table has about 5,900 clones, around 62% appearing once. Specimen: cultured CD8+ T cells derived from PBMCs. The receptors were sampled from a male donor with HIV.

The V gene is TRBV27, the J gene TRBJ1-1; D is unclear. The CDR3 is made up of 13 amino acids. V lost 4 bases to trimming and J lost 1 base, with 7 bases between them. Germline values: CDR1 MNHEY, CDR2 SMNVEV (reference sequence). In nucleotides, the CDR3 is TGTGCCAGCAGTTGGACGGGGAACACTGAAGCTTTCTTT. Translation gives CASSWTGNTEAFF.

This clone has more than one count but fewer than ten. CDR3 nucleotide sequence: TGCAGCGTTGTCCACAGGGACGGCAATGAGCAGTTCTTC. It yields the protein CSVVHRDGNEQFF. This chain uses TRBV29-1 with TRBJ2-1, with D tentatively TRBD1 (6 bases). The V gene lost 4 bases and the J gene lost 6 bases, with 13 bases spanning the gap. CDR3 length equals 13 residues. The germline CDR1 and CDR2 sequences are SQVTM and ANQGSEA.

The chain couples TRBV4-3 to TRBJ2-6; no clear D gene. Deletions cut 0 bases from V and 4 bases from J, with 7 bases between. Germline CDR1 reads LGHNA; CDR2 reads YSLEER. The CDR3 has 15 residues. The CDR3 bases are TGCGCCAGCAGCCAAGAAAGGGTGGGGGCCAACGTCCTGACTTTC. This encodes CASSQERVGANVLTF.

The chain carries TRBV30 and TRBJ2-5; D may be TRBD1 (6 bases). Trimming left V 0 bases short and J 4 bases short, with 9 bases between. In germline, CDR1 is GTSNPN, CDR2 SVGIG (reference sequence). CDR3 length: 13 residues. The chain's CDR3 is CAWSVPGAETQYF. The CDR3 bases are TGTGCCTGGAGTGTACCAGGGGCAGAGACCCAGTACTTC.

The CDR3 region is CSALREETQYF. DNA for the CDR3: TGCAGTGCCCTTCGGGAGGAGACCCAGTACTTC. This chain joins TRBV20-1 and TRBJ2-5, with D perhaps matching TRBD2 (6 bases). This CDR3 has 11 amino acids. V gave up 6 bases and J gave up 5 bases, with 10 bases separating them. Germline V gene sequence: CDR1 DFQATT, CDR2 SNEGSKA (reference sequence).

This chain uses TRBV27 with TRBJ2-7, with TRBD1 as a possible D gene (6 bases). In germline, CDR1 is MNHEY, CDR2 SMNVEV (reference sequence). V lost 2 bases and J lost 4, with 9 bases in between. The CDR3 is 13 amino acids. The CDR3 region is CASSLNRVYEQYF. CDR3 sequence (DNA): TGTGCCAGCAGTTTAAACAGGGTATACGAGCAGTACTTC.

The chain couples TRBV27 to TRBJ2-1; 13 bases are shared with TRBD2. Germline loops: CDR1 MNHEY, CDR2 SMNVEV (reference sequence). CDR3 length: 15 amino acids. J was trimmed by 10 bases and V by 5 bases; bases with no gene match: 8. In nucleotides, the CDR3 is TGTGCCAGCAGTCCTGGGACTAGCGGGGTGGAAGAGCAGTTCTTC. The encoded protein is CASSPGTSGVEEQFF.

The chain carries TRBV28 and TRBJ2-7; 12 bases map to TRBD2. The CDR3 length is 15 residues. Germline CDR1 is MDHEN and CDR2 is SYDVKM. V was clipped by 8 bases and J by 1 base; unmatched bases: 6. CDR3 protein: CASRGTSGQSYEQYF. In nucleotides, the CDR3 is TGTGCCAGCCGGGGGACTAGCGGGCAATCCTACGAGCAGTACTTC.

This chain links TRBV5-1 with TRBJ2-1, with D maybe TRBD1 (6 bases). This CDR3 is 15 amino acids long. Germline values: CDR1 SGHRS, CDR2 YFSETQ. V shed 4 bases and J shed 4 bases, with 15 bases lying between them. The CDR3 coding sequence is TGCGCCAGCAGCCTCCGGGACCAGGGGTACAATGAGCAGTTCTTC. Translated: CASSLRDQGYNEQFF.